The 6 T cell receptor beta chains in this list originate from one sample, sequenced in a study of PD-1 blockade in classical Hodgkin lymphoma. In every patient, relapse followed autologous stem cell transplantation, while exposure to brentuximab vedotin differed. Data came from immunoSEQ multiplex PCR; TCRdb stores just in-frame clones and leaves some out. The sample lists some 100,000 clones, over 85% occurring once. The starting material was peripheral blood mononuclear cells (PBMCs), obtained at baseline. Source of these receptors: a human donor with classical Hodgkin lymphoma.

J is TRBJ2-2 and V is TRBV7-9; D tentatively fits TRBD1 or TRBD2 (5 bases each). The V and J ends lost 4 bases and 5 bases respectively, with 23 bases between them. The CDR3 consists of 18 residues. CDR1 and CDR2 (germline): SEHNR, FQNEAQ (reference sequence). The CDR3 bases are TGTGCCAGCAGCTACGATGTCCTAAACCAGGGACCTACCGGGGAGCTGTTTTTT. Encoded protein: CASSYDVLNQGPTGELFF.

The chain carries TRBV27 and TRBJ2-7; 8 bases align to TRBD1. CDR1 MNHEY and CDR2 SMNVEV come from the germline V gene (reference sequence). Trimming took 4 bases from V and 2 from J; bases not matched to a gene: 7. The CDR3 sequence is 15 residues long. For the CDR3, the DNA is TGTGCCAGCAGTTCCCCCGGGACAGGAACCTACGAGCAGTACTTC. This translates into CASSSPGTGTYEQYF.

The CDR3 sequence: CASIVAGVSYEQYF. In nucleotides, the CDR3 is TGTGCCAGCATAGTAGCGGGAGTAAGCTACGAGCAGTACTTC. The chain links TRBV28 to TRBJ2-7, with 9 bases lining up with TRBD2. The CDR3 consists of 14 residues. The J segment lost 3 bases and the V segment lost 7 bases, leaving 7 bases of the junction unmatched. Germline assignment: CDR1 MDHEN and CDR2 SYDVKM.

The chain uses TRBV28 and TRBJ2-4; weak D call: TRBD1 (6 bases). The CDR3 runs to 16 residues. Germline V gene sequence: CDR1 MDHEN, CDR2 SYDVKM. V was trimmed by 1 base and J by 1 base, leaving 11 bases between them. This chain's CDR3 is CASSLSGVRAKNIQYF. For the CDR3, the DNA is TGTGCCAGCAGTTTATCAGGGGTTCGGGCCAAAAACATTCAGTACTTC. Variable domain in full (rest from reference TRBV28 and TRBJ2-4): DVKVTQSSRYLVKRTGEKVFLECVQDMDHENMFWYRQDPGLGLRLIYFSYDVKMKEKGDIPEGYSVSREKKERFSLILESASTNQTSMYLCASSLSGVRAKNIQYFGAGTRLSVL.

The chain carries TRBV7-3 and TRBJ2-2; D gene unclear. V lost 5 bases, J lost 4 bases, and 8 bases lay in between. In germline, CDR1 is SGHTA, CDR2 FQGTGA. The CDR3 runs 13 residues. CDR3 nucleotides: TGTGCCAGCAGCCCTACACGCACCGGGGAGCTGTTTTTT. Its translation: CASSPTRTGELFF.

The genes are TRBV19 and TRBJ2-7, with 9 bases that match TRBD2. The germline gives CDR1 LNHDA, CDR2 SQIVND (reference sequence). This CDR3 spans 16 amino acids. J was trimmed by 4 bases and V by 2 bases; bases with no gene match: 9. The CDR3 loop reads CASSIMGTSLLYEQYF. The DNA of the CDR3 is TGTGCCAGTAGTATAATGGGGACTAGCCTATTATACGAGCAGTACTTC.